Sequencing of this TCR beta chain was carried out in a study of blood T cells in healthy people across ages. Notes on the study in general: A greater number of naive CD4+ cells and higher diversity distinguished long-lived donors from aged donors.

The use of a sample-barcoded 5' primer and a J-beta primer mix characterized a second PCR of roughly 7 to 12 cycles. MiXCR, run by TCRdb on the 5' RACE reads, gives a single entry per CDR3 protein. The table records hundreds of thousands of distinct CDR3 sequences, around 21% of them present only once. Healthy Caucasian individuals from Russia aged roughly 6 to 100 served as donors. Notes on this clonotype: Its target is not known.

From germline, CDR1 is MNHEY and CDR2 SVGAGI. This CDR3 has 16 amino acids. V trimming: 0 bases; J trimming: 2 bases; junction bases outside the gene matches: 6. The rearrangement uses TRBV6-5 and TRBJ2-7, with 8 bases aligning to TRBD2. The specimen was blood. The source is a man aged 70-80 years in good health. The CDR3 here is CASSYSNPSGPYEQYF. The CDR3 DNA is TGTGCCAGCAGTTACTCGAACCCTAGCGGGCCCTACGAGCAGTACTTC.